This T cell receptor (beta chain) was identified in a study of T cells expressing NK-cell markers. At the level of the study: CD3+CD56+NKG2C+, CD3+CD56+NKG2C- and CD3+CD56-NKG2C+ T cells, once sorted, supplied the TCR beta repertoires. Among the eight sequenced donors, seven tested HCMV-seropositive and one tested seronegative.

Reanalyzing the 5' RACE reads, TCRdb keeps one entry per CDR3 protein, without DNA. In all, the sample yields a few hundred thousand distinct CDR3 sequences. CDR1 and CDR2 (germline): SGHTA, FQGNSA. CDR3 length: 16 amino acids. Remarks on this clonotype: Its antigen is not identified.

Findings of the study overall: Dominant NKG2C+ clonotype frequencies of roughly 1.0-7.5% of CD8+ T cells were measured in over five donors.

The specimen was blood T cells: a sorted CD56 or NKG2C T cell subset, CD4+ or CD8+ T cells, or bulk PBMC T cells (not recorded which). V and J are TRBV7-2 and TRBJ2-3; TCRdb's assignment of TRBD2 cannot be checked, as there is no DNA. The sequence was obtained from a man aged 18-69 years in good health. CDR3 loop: CASSPWLAGGPDTQYF.